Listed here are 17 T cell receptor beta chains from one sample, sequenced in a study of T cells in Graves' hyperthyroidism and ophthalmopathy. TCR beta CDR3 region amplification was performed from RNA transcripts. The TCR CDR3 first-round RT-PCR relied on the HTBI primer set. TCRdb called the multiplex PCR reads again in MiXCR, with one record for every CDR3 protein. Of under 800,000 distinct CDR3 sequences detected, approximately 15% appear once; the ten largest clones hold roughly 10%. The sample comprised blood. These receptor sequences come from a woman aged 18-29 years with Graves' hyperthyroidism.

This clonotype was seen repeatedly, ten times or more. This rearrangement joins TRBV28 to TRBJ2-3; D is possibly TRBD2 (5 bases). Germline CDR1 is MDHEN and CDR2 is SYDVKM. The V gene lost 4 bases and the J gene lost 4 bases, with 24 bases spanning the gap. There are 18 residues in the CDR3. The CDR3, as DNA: TGTGCCAGCAGTTCGGGGTGGAAAAGCCCCGTCTCCGCAGATACGCAGTATTTT. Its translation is CASSSGWKSPVSADTQYF. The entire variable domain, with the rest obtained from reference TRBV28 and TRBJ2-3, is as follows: DVKVTQSSRYLVKRTGEKVFLECVQDMDHENMFWYRQDPGLGLRLIYFSYDVKMKEKGDIPEGYSVSREKKERFSLILESASTNQTSMYLCASSSGWKSPVSADTQYFGPGTRLTVL.

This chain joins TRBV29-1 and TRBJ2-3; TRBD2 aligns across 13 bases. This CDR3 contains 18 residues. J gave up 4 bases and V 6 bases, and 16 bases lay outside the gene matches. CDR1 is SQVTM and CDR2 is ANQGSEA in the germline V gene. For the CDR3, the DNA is TGCAGCGTCGACGCACTAGCGGGAGGGTTTGGATCAGCAGATACGCAGTATTTT. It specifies CSVDALAGGFGSADTQYF.

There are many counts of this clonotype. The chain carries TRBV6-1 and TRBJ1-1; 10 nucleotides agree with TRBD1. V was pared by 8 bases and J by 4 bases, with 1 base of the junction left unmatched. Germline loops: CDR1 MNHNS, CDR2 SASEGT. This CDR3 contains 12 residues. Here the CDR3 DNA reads TGTGCCAGCGGACAGGGGGGCACTGAAGCTTTCTTT. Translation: CASGQGGTEAFF.

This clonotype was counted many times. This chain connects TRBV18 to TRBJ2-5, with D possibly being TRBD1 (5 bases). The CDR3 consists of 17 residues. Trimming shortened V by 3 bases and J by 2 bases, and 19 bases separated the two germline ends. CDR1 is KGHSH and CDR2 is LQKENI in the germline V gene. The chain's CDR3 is CASSPSLRTPYQETQYF. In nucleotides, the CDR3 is TGTGCCAGCTCACCCTCCCTAAGGACACCCTATCAAGAGACCCAGTACTTC. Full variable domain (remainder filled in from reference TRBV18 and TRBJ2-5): NAGVMQNPRHLVRRRGQEARLRCSPMKGHSHVYWYRQLPEEGLKFMVYLQKENIIDESGMPKERFSAEFPKEGPSILRIQQVVRGDSAAYFCASSPSLRTPYQETQYFGPGTRLLVL.

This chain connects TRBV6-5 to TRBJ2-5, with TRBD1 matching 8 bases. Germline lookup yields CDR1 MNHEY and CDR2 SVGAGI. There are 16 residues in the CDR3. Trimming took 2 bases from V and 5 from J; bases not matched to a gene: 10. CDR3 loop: CASSYNPTGVRETQYF. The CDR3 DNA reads TGTGCCAGCAGTTACAACCCGACAGGGGTTAGGGAGACCCAGTACTTC.

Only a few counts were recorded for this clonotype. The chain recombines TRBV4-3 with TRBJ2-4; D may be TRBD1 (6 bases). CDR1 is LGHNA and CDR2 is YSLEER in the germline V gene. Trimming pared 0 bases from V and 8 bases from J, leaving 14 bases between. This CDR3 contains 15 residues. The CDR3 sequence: CASSQEEAPGDIQYF. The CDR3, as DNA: TGCGCCAGCAGCCAAGAAGAGGCGCCAGGGGACATTCAGTACTTC.

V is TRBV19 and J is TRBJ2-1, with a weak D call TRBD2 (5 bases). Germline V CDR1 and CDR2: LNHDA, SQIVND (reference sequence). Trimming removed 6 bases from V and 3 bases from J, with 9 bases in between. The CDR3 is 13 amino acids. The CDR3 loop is CASREARYNEQFF. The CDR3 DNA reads TGTGCCAGTAGGGAGGCCCGCTACAATGAGCAGTTCTTC.

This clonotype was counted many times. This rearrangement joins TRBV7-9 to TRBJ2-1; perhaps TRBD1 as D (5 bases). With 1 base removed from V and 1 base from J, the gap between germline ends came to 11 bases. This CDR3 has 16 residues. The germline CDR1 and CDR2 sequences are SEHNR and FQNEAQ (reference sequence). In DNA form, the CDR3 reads TGTGCCAGCAGCTTAGTTACAGGCCTATCCTACAATGAGCAGTTCTTC. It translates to CASSLVTGLSYNEQFF. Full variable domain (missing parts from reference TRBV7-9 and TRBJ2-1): DTGVSQNPRHKITKRGQNVTFRCDPISEHNRLYWYRQTLGQGPEFLTYFQNEAQLEKSRLLSDRFSAERPKGSFSTLEIQRTEQGDSAMYLCASSLVTGLSYNEQFFGPGTRLTVL.

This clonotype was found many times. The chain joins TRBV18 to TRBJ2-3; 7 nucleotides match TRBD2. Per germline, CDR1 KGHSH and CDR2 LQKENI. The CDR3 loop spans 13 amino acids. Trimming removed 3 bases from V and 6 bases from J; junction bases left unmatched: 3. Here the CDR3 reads CASSPKLADTQYF. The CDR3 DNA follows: TGTGCCAGCTCACCTAAACTAGCGGATACGCAGTATTTT. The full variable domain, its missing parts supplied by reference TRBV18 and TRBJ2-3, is NAGVMQNPRHLVRRRGQEARLRCSPMKGHSHVYWYRQLPEEGLKFMVYLQKENIIDESGMPKERFSAEFPKEGPSILRIQQVVRGDSAAYFCASSPKLADTQYFGPGTRLTVL.

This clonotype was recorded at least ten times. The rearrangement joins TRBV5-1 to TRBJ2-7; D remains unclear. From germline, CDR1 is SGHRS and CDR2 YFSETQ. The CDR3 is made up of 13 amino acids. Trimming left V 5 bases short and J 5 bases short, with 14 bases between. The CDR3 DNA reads TGCGCCAGCAGGATTAACAGTGGCCACGAGCAGTACTTC. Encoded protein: CASRINSGHEQYF.

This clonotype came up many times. CDR3 amino acids: CAWSEGYREQYF. The CDR3 DNA reads as TGTGCCTGGAGTGAGGGGTATAGGGAGCAGTACTTC. The rearrangement uses TRBV30 and TRBJ2-7; weak D call: TRBD1 (5 bases). CDR3 length: 12 residues. V dropped 1 base and J dropped 7 bases, with 11 bases sitting between them. Germline V gene data show CDR1 as GTSNPN and CDR2 as SVGIG (reference sequence).

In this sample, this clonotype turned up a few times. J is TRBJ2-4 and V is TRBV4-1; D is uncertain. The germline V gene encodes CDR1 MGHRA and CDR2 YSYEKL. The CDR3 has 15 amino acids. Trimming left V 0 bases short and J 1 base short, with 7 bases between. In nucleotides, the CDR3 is TGCGCCAGCAGCCAAGATATTGGGGCCAAAAACATTCAGTACTTC. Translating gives CASSQDIGAKNIQYF.

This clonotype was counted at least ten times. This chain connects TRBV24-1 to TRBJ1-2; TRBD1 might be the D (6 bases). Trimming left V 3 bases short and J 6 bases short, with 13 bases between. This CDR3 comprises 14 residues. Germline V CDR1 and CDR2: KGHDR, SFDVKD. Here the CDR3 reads CATSDPPDSNGYTF. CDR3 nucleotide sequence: TGTGCCACCAGTGATCCGCCGGACAGTAATGGCTACACCTTC.

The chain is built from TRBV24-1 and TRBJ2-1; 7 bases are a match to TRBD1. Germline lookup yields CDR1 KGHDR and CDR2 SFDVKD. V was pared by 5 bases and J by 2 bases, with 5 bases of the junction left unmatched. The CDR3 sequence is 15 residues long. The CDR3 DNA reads TGTGCCACCAGTGGCGACAGGGACACCTACAATGAGCAGTTCTTC. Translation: CATSGDRDTYNEQFF.

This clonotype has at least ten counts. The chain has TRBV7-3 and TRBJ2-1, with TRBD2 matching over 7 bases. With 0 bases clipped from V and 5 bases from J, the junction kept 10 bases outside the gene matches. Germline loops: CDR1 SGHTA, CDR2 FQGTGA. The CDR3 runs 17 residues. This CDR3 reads CASSLTPSGYGHNEQFF. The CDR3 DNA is TGTGCCAGCAGCTTAACTCCTAGCGGATATGGGCACAATGAGCAGTTCTTC. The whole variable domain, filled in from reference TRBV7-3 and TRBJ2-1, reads GAGVSQTPSNKVTEKGKYVELRCDPISGHTALYWYRQSLGQGPEFLIYFQGTGAADDSGLPNDRFFAVRPEGSVSTLKIQRTERGDSAVYLCASSLTPSGYGHNEQFFGPGTRLTVL.

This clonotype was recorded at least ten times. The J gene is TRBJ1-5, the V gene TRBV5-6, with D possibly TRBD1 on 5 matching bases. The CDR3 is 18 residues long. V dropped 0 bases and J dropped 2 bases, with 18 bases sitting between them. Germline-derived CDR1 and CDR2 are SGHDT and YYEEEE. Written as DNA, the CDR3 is TGTGCCAGCAGCTTGGACAGGAGACGAGATCTGGGCAATCAGCCCCAGCATTTT. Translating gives CASSLDRRRDLGNQPQHF.

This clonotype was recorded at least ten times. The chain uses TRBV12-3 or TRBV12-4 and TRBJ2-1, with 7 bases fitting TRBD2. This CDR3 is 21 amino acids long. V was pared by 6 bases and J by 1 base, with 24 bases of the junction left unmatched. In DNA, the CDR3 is TGTGCCAGCAGGCTCCCCCCTGGCCGGTATCGGGCTAGCGGATCCTACAATGAGCAGTTCTTC. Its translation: CASRLPPGRYRASGSYNEQFF.